The 21 T cell receptor beta chains below all came from one sample that was sequenced in a study of CD8 T cells in Susac syndrome (dated by TCRdb to about 2019). The method behind the library was the immunoSEQ multiplex PCR assay. RNA was extracted using the RNeasy kit, and roughly 0.5 to 1 microgram was reverse transcribed with random hexamers. The public reads were quality trimmed at Q25 with fastp and then assembled into clones with MiXCR by TCRdb, keeping productive beta chains. Rows merge per CDR3 protein into single entries with the most common DNA and genes. The sample table holds roughly 190,000 distinct CDR3 sequences, of which 95% were seen once. The top ten hold around 0.16% of the sample. The sample taken for sequencing was CD8+ T cells from PBMCs. These receptors were collected from a human donor with Susac syndrome.

The rearrangement joins TRBV5-1 to TRBJ2-6; a possible D gene is TRBD1 (5 bases). The V end lost 5 bases, the J end lost 3 bases, and 12 bases lay between the germline ends. The CDR3 contains 15 residues. The V gene's germline CDR1 is SGHRS and CDR2 YFSETQ. CDR3 region: CASRLTGIGANVLTF. CDR3 nucleotide sequence: TGCGCCAGCAGATTAACAGGAATTGGGGCCAACGTCCTGACTTTC.

This clonotype was seen only once. J is TRBJ2-1 and V is TRBV9; D is unclear. This CDR3 spans 14 amino acids. Germline assignment: CDR1 SGDLS and CDR2 YYNGEE. V lost 0 bases to trimming and J lost 0 bases, with 4 bases between them. The CDR3 DNA reads TGTGCCAGCAGCGTAGAGAGCTCCTACAATGAGCAGTTCTTC. This sequence encodes CASSVESSYNEQFF. Supplemented by reference TRBV9 and TRBJ2-1, the full variable domain reads DSGVTQTPKHLITATGQRVTLRCSPRSGDLSVYWYQQSLDQGLQFLIQYYNGEERAKGNILERFSAQQFPDLHSELNLSSLELGDSALYFCASSVESSYNEQFFGPGTRLTVL.

The CDR3, as DNA: TGTGCCACCAGCAGGTTCCAAGAGACCCAGTACTTC. It translates to CATSRFQETQYF. V gene TRBV15 combines with J gene TRBJ2-5; D is ambiguous. The CDR3 extends over 12 amino acids. CDR1 LNHNV and CDR2 YYDKDF come from the germline V gene (reference sequence). V was pared by 3 bases and J by 1 base, with 3 bases between.

The rearrangement joins TRBV7-2 to TRBJ1-2; D is unresolved. Germline lookup yields CDR1 SGHTA and CDR2 FQGNSA. With 0 bases removed from V and 3 bases from J, the gap between germline ends came to 8 bases. CDR3 size: 14 residues. CDR3 loop: CASSLALRDYGYTF. The CDR3, as DNA: TGTGCCAGCAGCTTAGCATTGCGGGACTATGGCTACACCTTC.

The chain joins TRBV6-5 to TRBJ1-2; D may be TRBD1 (5 bases). CDR1 is MNHEY, CDR2 SVGAGI, per germline. This CDR3 contains 13 residues. Trimming removed 4 bases from V and 3 bases from J, with 9 bases in between. CDR3: CASSSGDDYGYTF. Here the CDR3 DNA reads TGTGCCAGCAGTTCGGGGGATGACTATGGCTACACCTTC.

This chain joins TRBV11-2 and TRBJ1-1; D is perhaps TRBD1 (5 bases). The CDR3 consists of 12 residues. CDR1 and CDR2 (germline): SGHAT, FQNNGV. The V end lost 6 bases, the J end lost 10 bases, and 15 bases lay between the germline ends. CDR3 sequence (DNA): TGTGCCAGCAGTTCACGGTCGGGGGTAGCTTTCTTT. Its translation: CASSSRSGVAFF.

The V gene is TRBV5-5, the J gene TRBJ2-2; possible D gene TRBD2, 5 bases. V lost 4 bases and J lost 3, with 16 bases in between. Germline CDR1 and CDR2: SGHKS and YYEKEE (reference sequence). This CDR3 has 16 amino acids. CDR3 amino acids: CASSERTVGDTGELFF. CDR3 nucleotide sequence: TGTGCCAGCAGCGAGAGGACGGTGGGAGACACCGGGGAGCTGTTTTTT.

The chain joins TRBV5-6 to TRBJ2-7; 9 nucleotides line up with TRBD1. Germline CDR1 is SGHDT and CDR2 is YYEEEE. The CDR3 is 15 amino acids. V lost 3 bases and J lost 3; bases outside the gene matches: 7. This CDR3 is CASSWGTGTNYEQYF. The CDR3 nucleotides are TGTGCCAGCAGCTGGGGGACAGGGACAAACTACGAGCAGTACTTC.

CDR3 nucleotide sequence: TGTGCCAGCAGTGAAGCTTATGGGGATACGCAGTATTTT. It codes for CASSEAYGDTQYF. The chain carries TRBV2 and TRBJ2-3; D uncertain. Trimming removed 0 bases at V and 6 bases at J, with 7 bases between. Per germline, CDR1 SNHLY and CDR2 FYNNEI. This CDR3 is built from 13 residues.

The gene calls are TRBV24-1 and TRBJ1-1, with a possible D match to TRBD1 (5 bases). V shed 6 bases and J shed 2 bases, with 9 bases lying between them. The CDR3 runs to 13 residues. Germline assignment: CDR1 KGHDR and CDR2 SFDVKD. CDR3: CATSNDRNTEAFF. DNA of the CDR3: TGTGCCACCAGTAACGACAGAAACACTGAAGCTTTCTTT.

This chain links TRBV3-1 with TRBJ2-1; D not resolved. This CDR3 has 15 amino acids. Per germline, CDR1 LGHDT and CDR2 YNNKEL (reference sequence). V was cut by 0 bases and J by 3 bases, with 9 bases left in between. CDR3 in DNA: TGTGCCAGCAGCCAAGACCGACTCAACTACAATGAGCAGTTCTTC. Its protein product is CASSQDRLNYNEQFF.

The chain recombines TRBV3-1 with TRBJ2-4; 8 positions agree with TRBD2. Germline lookup yields CDR1 LGHDT and CDR2 YNNKEL (reference sequence). The V and J ends lost 4 bases and 0 bases, in that order; junction bases with no gene match: 2. This CDR3 has 15 residues. The CDR3: CASSRSGGAKNIQYF. CDR3 nucleotide sequence: TGTGCCAGCAGCCGAAGCGGGGGAGCCAAAAACATTCAGTACTTC.

V is TRBV24-1 and J is TRBJ2-1; D is perhaps TRBD1 (6 bases). The CDR3 contains 12 residues. Germline CDR1 KGHDR, CDR2 SFDVKD. Trimming left V 1 base short and J 13 bases short, with 10 bases between. CDR3 loop: CATSDFRTEQFF. As DNA, the CDR3 is TGTGCCACCAGTGATTTTAGGACAGAACAGTTCTTC.

The genes are TRBV2 and TRBJ2-7, with a tentative D call TRBD2 (5 bases). This CDR3 spans 15 amino acids. The germline V gene encodes CDR1 SNHLY and CDR2 FYNNEI. Trimming cost V 3 bases and J 3 bases, with 15 bases left between them. The CDR3 loop is CASSEVGREIYEQYF. The CDR3 DNA reads TGTGCCAGCAGTGAGGTTGGTCGGGAAATCTACGAGCAGTACTTC.

The chain carries TRBV11-2 and TRBJ1-4; D gene unclear. Trimming pared 2 bases from V and 2 bases from J, leaving 3 bases between. The germline V gene encodes CDR1 SGHAT and CDR2 FQNNGV. This CDR3 region has 13 residues. The CDR3 protein is CASSLNTNEKLFF. For the CDR3, the DNA is TGTGCCAGCAGCTTAAATACTAATGAAAAACTGTTTTTT.

The chain links TRBV18 to TRBJ2-3; D gene uncertain. V lost 4 bases, J lost 6 bases, and 11 bases lay in between. The length of the CDR3 is 13 residues. The germline V gene encodes CDR1 KGHSH and CDR2 LQKENI. The CDR3 is CASSLIQADTQYF. CDR3 nucleotide sequence: TGTGCCAGCTCACTAATCCAGGCGGATACGCAGTATTTT.

The chain recombines TRBV30 with TRBJ2-7, with 7 bases aligning to TRBD1. CDR3 length: 13 amino acids. After removal of 7 bases from V and 3 bases from J, the junction contained 9 bases not matched to a gene. Germline CDR1 and CDR2: GTSNPN and SVGIG (reference sequence). This CDR3 reads CASTLGGRYEQYF. The CDR3 DNA is TGTGCCTCTACGTTAGGGGGCCGCTACGAGCAGTACTTC.

V and J are TRBV3-1 and TRBJ2-3, with a tentative D call TRBD1 (6 bases). The V gene's germline CDR1 is LGHDT and CDR2 YNNKEL (reference sequence). This CDR3 has 15 residues. The V and J ends lost 3 bases and 5 bases respectively, with 15 bases between them. The CDR3 sequence is CASSHRQDLVDTQYF. The CDR3 nucleotides read TGTGCCAGCAGCCATAGACAGGATTTGGTAGATACGCAGTATTTT.

The count of this clonotype is one. This chain links TRBV11-2 with TRBJ2-2; no reliable D call. Germline V gene data show CDR1 as SGHAT and CDR2 as FQNNGV. This CDR3 has 16 residues. V was trimmed by 2 bases and J by 0 bases, leaving 10 bases between them. The CDR3, as DNA: TGTGCCAGCAGCTTATATCCCCAATCGAACACCGGGGAGCTGTTTTTT. Residues: CASSLYPQSNTGELFF.

This rearrangement joins TRBV9 to TRBJ2-3, with 10 bases lining up with TRBD2. J was trimmed by 2 bases and V by 0 bases; bases with no gene match: 6. CDR1 and CDR2 (germline): SGDLS, YYNGEE. The CDR3 totals 17 residues. CDR3 sequence reads: CASSVASGGFVTDTQYF. Here the CDR3 DNA reads TGTGCCAGCAGCGTAGCTAGCGGGGGATTTGTCACAGATACGCAGTATTTT.

This chain connects TRBV3-1 to TRBJ2-1, with 15 bases identical to TRBD2. The CDR3 extends over 13 amino acids. The trim removed 7 bases at V and 12 bases at J, leaving 4 bases unmatched. Germline loops: CDR1 LGHDT, CDR2 YNNKEL (reference sequence). This CDR3 is CASTGTSGGWQFF. The DNA for the CDR3 is TGTGCCAGCACCGGGACTAGCGGGGGGTGGCAGTTCTTC.